This TCR beta chain was identified during a study of response to subunit inactivated influenza vaccine. TCRdb called the RT-PCR reads again in MiXCR, with one record for every CDR3 protein. The data show over 650,000 distinct CDR3 sequences, about 18% seen once. Regarding the study as a whole: There was a suggestion from the authors that each seasonal influenza vaccination recruits few new T cells.

This clonotype occurred a few times. The antigen is undetermined. Trimming took off 3 bases at V and 1 base at J, with 13 bases between the two ends. The germline gives CDR1 LGHNA, CDR2 YNFKEQ. The length of the CDR3 is 15 residues. This sequence originates from a man between 45 and 60 years old who received an inactivated influenza vaccine. The sequencing used PBMCs from blood, collected 4 to 6 days after vaccination. V and J are TRBV4-2 and TRBJ2-7, with a possible D match to TRBD1 (6 bases). Here the CDR3 DNA reads TGTGCCAGCAGCCACAACAGGGATACATCCTACGAGCAGTACTTC. Translated, it gives CASSHNRDTSYEQYF.